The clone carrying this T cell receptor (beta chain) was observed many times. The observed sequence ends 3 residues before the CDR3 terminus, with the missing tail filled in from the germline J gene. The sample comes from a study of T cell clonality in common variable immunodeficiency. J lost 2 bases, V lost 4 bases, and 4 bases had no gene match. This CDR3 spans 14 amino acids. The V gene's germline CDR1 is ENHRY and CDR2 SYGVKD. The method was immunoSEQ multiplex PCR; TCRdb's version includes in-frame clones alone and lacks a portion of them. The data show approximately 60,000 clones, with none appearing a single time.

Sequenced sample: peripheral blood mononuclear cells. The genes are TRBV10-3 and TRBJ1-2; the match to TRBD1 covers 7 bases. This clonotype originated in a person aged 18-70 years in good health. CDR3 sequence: CAISGAQGNYGYTF. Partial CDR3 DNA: TGTGCCATCAGTGGAGCACAGGGGAACTATGGC.